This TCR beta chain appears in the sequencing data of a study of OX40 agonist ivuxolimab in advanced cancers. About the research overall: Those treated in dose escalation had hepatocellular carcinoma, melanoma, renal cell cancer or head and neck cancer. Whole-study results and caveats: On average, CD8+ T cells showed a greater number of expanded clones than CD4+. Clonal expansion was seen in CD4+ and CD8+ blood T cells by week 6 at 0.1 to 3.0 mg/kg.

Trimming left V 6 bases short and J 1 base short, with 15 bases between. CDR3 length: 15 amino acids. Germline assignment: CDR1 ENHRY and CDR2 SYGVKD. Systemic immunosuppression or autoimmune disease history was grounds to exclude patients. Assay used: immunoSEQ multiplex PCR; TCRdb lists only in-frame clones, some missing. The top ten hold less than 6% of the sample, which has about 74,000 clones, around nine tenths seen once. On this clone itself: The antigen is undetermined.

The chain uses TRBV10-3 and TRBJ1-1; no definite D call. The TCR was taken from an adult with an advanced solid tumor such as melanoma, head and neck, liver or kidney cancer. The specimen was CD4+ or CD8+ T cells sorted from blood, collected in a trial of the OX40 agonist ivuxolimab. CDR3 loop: CAIRTTFTRNTEAFF. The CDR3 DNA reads TGTGCCATCAGAACTACTTTTACTAGGAACACTGAAGCTTTCTTT.